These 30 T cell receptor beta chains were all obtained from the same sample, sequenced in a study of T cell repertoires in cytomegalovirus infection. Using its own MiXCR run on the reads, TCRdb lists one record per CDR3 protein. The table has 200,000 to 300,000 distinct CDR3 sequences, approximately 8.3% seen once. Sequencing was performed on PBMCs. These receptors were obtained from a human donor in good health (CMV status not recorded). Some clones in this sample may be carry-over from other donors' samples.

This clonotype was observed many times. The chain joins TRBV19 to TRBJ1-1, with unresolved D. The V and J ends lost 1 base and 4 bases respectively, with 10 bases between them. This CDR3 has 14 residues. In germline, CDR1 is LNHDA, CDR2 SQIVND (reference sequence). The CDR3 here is CASSIASRGTEAFF. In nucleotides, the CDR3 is TGTGCCAGTAGTATAGCCTCCCGGGGCACTGAAGCTTTCTTT.

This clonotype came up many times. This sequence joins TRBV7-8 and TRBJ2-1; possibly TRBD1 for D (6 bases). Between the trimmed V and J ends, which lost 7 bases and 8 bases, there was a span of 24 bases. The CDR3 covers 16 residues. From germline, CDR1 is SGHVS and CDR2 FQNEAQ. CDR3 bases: TGTGCCAGCAAGCTCCAGACAGGTAGAGTTAAGGATGAGCAGTTCTTC. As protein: CASKLQTGRVKDEQFF.

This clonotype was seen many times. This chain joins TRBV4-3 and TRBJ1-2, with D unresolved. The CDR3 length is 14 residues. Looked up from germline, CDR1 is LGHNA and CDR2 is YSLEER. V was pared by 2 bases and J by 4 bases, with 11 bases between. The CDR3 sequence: CASSQSSGSYGYTF. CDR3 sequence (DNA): TGCGCCAGCAGCCAATCCTCGGGGAGCTATGGCTACACCTTC.

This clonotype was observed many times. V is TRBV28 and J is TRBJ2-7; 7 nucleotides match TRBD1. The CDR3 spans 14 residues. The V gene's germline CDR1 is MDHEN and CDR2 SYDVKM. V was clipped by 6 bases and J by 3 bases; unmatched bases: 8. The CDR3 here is CASRIAGTVYEQYF. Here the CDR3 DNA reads TGTGCCAGCAGAATAGCCGGGACAGTCTACGAGCAGTACTTC. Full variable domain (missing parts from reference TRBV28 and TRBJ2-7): DVKVTQSSRYLVKRTGEKVFLECVQDMDHENMFWYRQDPGLGLRLIYFSYDVKMKEKGDIPEGYSVSREKKERFSLILESASTNQTSMYLCASRIAGTVYEQYFGPGTRLTVT.

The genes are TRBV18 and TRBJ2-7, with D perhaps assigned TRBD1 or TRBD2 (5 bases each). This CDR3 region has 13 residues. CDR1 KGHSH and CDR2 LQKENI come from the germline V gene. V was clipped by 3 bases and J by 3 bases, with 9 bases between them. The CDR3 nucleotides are TGTGCCAGCTCACCGGGACGGGTCTACGAGCAGTACTTC. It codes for CASSPGRVYEQYF. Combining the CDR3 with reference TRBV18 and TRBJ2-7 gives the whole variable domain NAGVMQNPRHLVRRRGQEARLRCSPMKGHSHVYWYRQLPEEGLKFMVYLQKENIIDESGMPKERFSAEFPKEGPSILRIQQVVRGDSAAYFCASSPGRVYEQYFGPGTRLTVT.

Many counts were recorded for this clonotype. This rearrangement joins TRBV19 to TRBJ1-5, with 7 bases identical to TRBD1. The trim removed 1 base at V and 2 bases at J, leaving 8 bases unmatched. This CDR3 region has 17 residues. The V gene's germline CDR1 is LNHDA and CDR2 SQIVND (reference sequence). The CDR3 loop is CASSIATGAGGNQPQHF. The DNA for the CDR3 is TGTGCCAGTAGTATAGCCACAGGGGCAGGGGGCAATCAGCCCCAGCATTTT.

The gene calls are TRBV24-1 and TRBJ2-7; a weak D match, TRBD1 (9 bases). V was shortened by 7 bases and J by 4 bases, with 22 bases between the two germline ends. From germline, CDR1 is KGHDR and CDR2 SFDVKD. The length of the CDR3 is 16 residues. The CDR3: CATSDPGGTGSYEQYF. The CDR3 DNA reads TGTGCCACCAGCGATCCGGGAGGGACAGGGTCTTACGAGCAGTACTTC.

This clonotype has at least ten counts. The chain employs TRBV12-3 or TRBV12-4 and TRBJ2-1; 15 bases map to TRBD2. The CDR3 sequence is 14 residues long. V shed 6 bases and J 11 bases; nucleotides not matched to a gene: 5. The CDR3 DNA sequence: TGTGCCAGCAGCCCTGGGACTAGCGGGGGGAAGCAGTTCTTC. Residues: CASSPGTSGGKQFF.

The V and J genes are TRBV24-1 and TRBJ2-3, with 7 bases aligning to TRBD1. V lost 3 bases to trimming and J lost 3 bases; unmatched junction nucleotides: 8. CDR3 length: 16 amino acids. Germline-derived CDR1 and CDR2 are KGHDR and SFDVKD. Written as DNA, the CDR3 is TGTGCCACCAGTGATATAGGGGGCACATTAACAGATACGCAGTATTTT. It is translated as CATSDIGGTLTDTQYF.

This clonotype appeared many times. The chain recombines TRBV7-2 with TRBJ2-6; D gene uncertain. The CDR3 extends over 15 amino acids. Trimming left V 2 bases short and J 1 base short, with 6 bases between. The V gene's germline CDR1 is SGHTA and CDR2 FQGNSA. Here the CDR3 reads CASSLIPSGANVLTF. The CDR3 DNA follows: TGTGCCAGCAGCTTAATCCCTTCTGGGGCCAACGTCCTGACTTTC.

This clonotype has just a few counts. CDR3 protein: CASTWNSYNSPLHF. The CDR3 DNA follows: TGTGCCAGCACCTGGAACTCCTATAATTCACCCCTCCACTTT. The chain is built from TRBV28 and TRBJ1-6; D gene unclear. The CDR3 has 14 amino acids. Germline CDR1 MDHEN, CDR2 SYDVKM. V shed 7 bases and J shed 0 bases, with 7 bases lying between them.

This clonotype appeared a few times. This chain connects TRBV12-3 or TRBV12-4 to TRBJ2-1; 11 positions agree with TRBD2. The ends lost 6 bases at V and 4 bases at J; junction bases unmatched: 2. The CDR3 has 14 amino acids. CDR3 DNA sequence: TGTGCCAGCAGCCGACTAGCGGGGTACAATGAGCAGTTCTTC. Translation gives CASSRLAGYNEQFF.

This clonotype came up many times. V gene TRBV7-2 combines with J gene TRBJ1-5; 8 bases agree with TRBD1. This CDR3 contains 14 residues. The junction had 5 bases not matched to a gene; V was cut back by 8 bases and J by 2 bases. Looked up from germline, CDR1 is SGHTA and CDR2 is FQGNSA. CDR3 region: CASGQGLGNQPQHF. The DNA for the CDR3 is TGTGCCAGCGGACAGGGTCTGGGCAATCAGCCCCAGCATTTT.

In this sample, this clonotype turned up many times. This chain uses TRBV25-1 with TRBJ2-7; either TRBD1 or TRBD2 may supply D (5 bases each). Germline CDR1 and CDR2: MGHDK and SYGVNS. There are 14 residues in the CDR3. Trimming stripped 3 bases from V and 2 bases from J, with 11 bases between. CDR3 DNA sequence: TGTGCCAGCAGTGACTGGGGGAGCGCCTACGAGCAGTACTTC. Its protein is CASSDWGSAYEQYF.

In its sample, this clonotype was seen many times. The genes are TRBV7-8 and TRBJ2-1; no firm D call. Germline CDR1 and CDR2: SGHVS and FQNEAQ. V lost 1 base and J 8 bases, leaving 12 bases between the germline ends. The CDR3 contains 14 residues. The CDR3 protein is CASSLVDLGYEQFF. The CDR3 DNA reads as TGTGCCAGCAGCTTAGTTGACCTGGGATATGAGCAGTTCTTC.

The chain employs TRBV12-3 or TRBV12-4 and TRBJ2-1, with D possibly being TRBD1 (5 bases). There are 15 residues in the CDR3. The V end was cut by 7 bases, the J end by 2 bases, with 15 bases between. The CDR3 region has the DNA TGTGCCAGCACCGAAGGGGTGTGGGCCTACAATGAGCAGTTCTTC. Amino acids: CASTEGVWAYNEQFF.

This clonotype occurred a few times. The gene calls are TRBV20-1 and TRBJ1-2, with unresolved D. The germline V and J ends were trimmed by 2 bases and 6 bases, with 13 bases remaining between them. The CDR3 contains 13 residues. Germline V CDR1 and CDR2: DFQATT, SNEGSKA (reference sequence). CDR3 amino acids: CSARTPDGHGYTF. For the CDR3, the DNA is TGCAGTGCTAGAACCCCGGACGGACATGGCTACACCTTC.

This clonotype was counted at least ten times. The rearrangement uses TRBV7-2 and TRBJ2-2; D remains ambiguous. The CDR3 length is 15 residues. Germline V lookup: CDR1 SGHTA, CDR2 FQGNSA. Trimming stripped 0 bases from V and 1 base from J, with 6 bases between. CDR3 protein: CASSLASQNTGELFF. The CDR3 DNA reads TGTGCCAGCAGCTTAGCGAGCCAGAACACCGGGGAGCTGTTTTTT.

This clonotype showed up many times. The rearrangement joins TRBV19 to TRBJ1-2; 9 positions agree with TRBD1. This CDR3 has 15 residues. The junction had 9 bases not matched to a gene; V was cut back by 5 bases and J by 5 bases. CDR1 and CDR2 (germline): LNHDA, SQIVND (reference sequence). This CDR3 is CASSPQGTGRYGYTF. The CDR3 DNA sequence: TGTGCCAGTAGTCCTCAGGGGACAGGGCGATATGGCTACACCTTC. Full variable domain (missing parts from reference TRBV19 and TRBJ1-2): DGGITQSPKYLFRKEGQNVTLSCEQNLNHDAMYWYRQDPGQGLRLIYYSQIVNDFQKGDIAEGYSVSREKKESFPLTVTSAQKNPTAFYLCASSPQGTGRYGYTFGSGTRLTVV.

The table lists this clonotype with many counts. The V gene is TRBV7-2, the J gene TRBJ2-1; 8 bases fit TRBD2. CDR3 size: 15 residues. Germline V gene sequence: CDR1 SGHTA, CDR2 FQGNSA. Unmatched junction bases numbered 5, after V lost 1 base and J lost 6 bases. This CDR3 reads CASSLDGLAGNEQFF. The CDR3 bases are TGTGCCAGCAGCTTAGACGGGCTAGCGGGCAATGAGCAGTTCTTC.

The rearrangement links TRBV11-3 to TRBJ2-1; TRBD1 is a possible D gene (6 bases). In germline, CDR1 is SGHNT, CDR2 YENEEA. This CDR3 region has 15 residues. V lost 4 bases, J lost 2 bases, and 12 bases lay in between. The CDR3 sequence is CASSYRDNPYNEQFF. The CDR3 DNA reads TGTGCCAGCAGCTACCGGGACAATCCCTACAATGAGCAGTTCTTC.

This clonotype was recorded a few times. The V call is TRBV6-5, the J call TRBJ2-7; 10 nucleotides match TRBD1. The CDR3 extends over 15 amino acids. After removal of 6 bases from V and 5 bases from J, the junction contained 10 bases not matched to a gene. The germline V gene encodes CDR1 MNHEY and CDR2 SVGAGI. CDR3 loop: CASSRTGQGWDEQYF. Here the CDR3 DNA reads TGTGCCAGCAGCCGAACGGGACAGGGGTGGGACGAGCAGTACTTC.

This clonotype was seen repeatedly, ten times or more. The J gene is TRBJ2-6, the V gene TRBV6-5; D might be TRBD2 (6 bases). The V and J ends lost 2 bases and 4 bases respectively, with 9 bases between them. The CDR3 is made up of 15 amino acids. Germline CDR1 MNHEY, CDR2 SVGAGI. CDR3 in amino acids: CASSYRGYGANVLTF. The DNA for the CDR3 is TGTGCCAGCAGTTACCGGGGGTACGGGGCCAACGTCCTGACTTTC.

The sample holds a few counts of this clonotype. The CDR3 is CSEYRTQNTEAFF. DNA of the CDR3: TGCAGCGAGTACAGGACCCAGAACACTGAAGCTTTCTTT. The V gene is TRBV29-1, the J gene TRBJ1-1; a possible D gene is TRBD1 (5 bases). Germline assignment: CDR1 SQVTM and CDR2 ANQGSEA. This CDR3 spans 13 amino acids. V lost 7 bases to trimming and J lost 1 base, with 13 bases between them.

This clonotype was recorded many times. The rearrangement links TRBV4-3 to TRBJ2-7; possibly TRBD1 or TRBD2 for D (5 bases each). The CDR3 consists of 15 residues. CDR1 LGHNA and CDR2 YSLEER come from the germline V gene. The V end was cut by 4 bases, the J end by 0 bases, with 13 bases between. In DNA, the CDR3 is TGCGCCAGCAGCCTCACTCAGGGAGCCTCCTACGAGCAGTACTTC. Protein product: CASSLTQGASYEQYF.

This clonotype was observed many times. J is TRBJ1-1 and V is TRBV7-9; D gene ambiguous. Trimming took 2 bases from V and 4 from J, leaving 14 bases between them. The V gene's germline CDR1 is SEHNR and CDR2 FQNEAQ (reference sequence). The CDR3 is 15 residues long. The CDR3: CASSLTAGESTEAFF. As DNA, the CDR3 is TGTGCCAGCAGCTTAACGGCCGGGGAGAGCACTGAAGCTTTCTTT.

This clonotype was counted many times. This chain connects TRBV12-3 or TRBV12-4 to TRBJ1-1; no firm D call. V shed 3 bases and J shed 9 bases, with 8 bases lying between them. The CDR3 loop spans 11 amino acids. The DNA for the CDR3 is TGTGCCAGCAGTTTCAAGAGTAAAGCTTTCTTT. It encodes CASSFKSKAFF.

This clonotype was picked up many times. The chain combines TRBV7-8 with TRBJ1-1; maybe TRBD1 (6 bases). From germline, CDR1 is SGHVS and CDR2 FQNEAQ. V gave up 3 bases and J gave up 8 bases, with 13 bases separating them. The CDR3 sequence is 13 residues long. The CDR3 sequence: CASSFIGGLEAFF. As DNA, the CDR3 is TGTGCCAGCAGCTTTATCGGGGGCTTAGAAGCTTTCTTT.

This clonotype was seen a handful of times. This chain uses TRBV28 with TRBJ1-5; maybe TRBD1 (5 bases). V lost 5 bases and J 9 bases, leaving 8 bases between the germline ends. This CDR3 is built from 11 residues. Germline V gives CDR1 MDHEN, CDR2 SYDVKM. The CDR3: CASSPGGPQHF. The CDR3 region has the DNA TGTGCCAGCAGTCCCGGGGGGCCCCAGCATTTT.

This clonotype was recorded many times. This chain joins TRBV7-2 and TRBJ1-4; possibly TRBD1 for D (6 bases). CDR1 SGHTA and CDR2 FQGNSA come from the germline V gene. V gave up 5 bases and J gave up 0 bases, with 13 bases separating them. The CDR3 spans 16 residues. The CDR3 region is CASSRGTVATNEKLFF. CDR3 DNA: TGTGCCAGCAGCAGGGGGACGGTTGCAACTAATGAAAAACTGTTTTTT.